This T cell receptor (beta chain) is drawn from a study of shared clonotypes between healthy human individuals. Findings and limits, study-wide: Among donors, clonotype sharing was expected to be affected by sequencing depth. Shared clonotypes: 4.5% to 5% naive CD4, around 3.4% naive CD8, less than 2.5% memory CD4, approximately 0.41% memory CD8. Only blood underwent sampling, and tissue repertoires likely differ.

Assay used: immunoSEQ multiplex PCR; TCRdb lists only in-frame clones, some missing. The sample lists 550,000 to 850,000 clones; about two thirds were seen once. This clone was observed a few times. The antigen remains undetermined. CDR3 length: 13 amino acids. Germline V lookup: CDR1 SGHDT, CDR2 YYEEEE. Trimming left V 4 bases short and J 5 bases short, with 12 bases between. This sequence originates from a woman in her 30s in good health. V usage is TRBV5-6 and J usage is TRBJ2-5; D unclear. Sequencing was carried out using memory CD4+ T cells sorted from blood. Subset indicated: CD45RA-negative fraction. The DNA of the CDR3 is TGTGCCAGCAGCAGCTACATGGAGGAGACCCAGTACTTC. Protein product: CASSSYMEETQYF. The full variable domain, its missing parts supplied by reference TRBV5-6 and TRBJ2-5, is DAGVTQSPTHLIKTRGQQVTLRCSPKSGHDTVSWYQQALGQGPQFIFQYYEEEERQRGNFPDRFSGHQFPNYSSELNVNALLLGDSALYLCASSSYMEETQYFGPGTRLLVL.